The 15 T cell receptor beta chains reported below all come from one sample, sequenced in a study of Graves' ophthalmopathy and Graves' hyperthyroidism. The authors amplified TCR beta CDR3 regions, and they did so from RNA transcripts for repertoire sequencing. In the first round, RT-PCR was carried out with HTBI primers, and a multiplex PCR formed the second round. TCRdb re-called the multiplex PCR reads with MiXCR, one entry per CDR3 protein. This sample carries approximately 210,000 distinct CDR3 sequences, under 30% of them seen once, and the ten largest clones take around 9.8%. Sequencing was performed on peripheral blood. The receptors shown here come from a man in his forties or fifties with Graves' ophthalmopathy.

This clonotype has ten or more counts. The V and J genes are TRBV7-3 and TRBJ2-5; 9 bases are a match to TRBD2. Trimming removed 1 base from V and 5 bases from J; junction bases left unmatched: 8. Looked up from germline, CDR1 is SGHTA and CDR2 is FQGTGA. The CDR3 is 16 residues long. The CDR3 DNA sequence: TGTGCCAGCAGCTTAAACGGAGGCGGGAGGGCTGAGACCCAGTACTTC. The encoded protein is CASSLNGGGRAETQYF.

This clonotype was counted ten times or more. The gene calls are TRBV10-2 and TRBJ1-5, with D maybe TRBD1 (6 bases). This CDR3 spans 13 amino acids. The V gene lost 6 bases and the J gene lost 3 bases, with 9 bases spanning the gap. The germline V gene encodes CDR1 WSHSY and CDR2 SAAADI. The CDR3 spells CASRRTDNQPQHF. CDR3 DNA sequence: TGCGCCAGCAGGAGGACAGACAATCAGCCCCAGCATTTT.

This clonotype appeared a few times. CDR3 DNA sequence: TGTGCCATCAGAGCCACCGAGGGACAGGGCTTGCAGTACTTC. Translation gives CAIRATEGQGLQYF. This rearrangement joins TRBV10-3 to TRBJ2-7; 9 bases are shared with TRBD1. Trimming removed 6 bases from V and 9 bases from J; junction bases left unmatched: 12. CDR3 length equals 14 residues. Germline loops: CDR1 ENHRY, CDR2 SYGVKD.

This clonotype was seen many times. V usage is TRBV5-6 and J usage is TRBJ2-7; perhaps TRBD2 as D (5 bases). Trimming pared 7 bases from V and 2 bases from J, leaving 19 bases between. The germline V gene has CDR1 SGHDT and CDR2 YYEEEE. This CDR3 has 15 residues. The chain's CDR3 is CASSPGSLGAYEQYF. The CDR3 DNA sequence: TGTGCCAGCTCACCCGGGTCGCTCGGGGCCTACGAGCAGTACTTC.

This clonotype was observed at least ten times. The chain carries TRBV15 and TRBJ1-1; 8 bases fit TRBD1. Losses at the gene ends were 1 base for V and 6 bases for J; bases not matched to a gene: 10. The CDR3 totals 16 residues. The germline gives CDR1 LNHNV, CDR2 YYDKDF (reference sequence). The CDR3 DNA is TGTGCCACCAGCAGAGGCTCCGGGACAGGAAGGTCTGAAGCTTTCTTT. The encoded protein is CATSRGSGTGRSEAFF.

This clonotype was counted ten times or more. J is TRBJ2-5 and V is TRBV7-6; D perhaps matches TRBD2 (5 bases). Germline assignment: CDR1 SGHVS and CDR2 FNYEAQ. This CDR3 has 16 residues. V was clipped by 6 bases and J by 0 bases, with 17 bases between them. Here the CDR3 DNA reads TGTGCCAGCAGGGCGACGCTAGCCATGGACCAAGAGACCCAGTACTTC. Translating it yields CASRATLAMDQETQYF.

Many counts were recorded for this clonotype. The chain recombines TRBV5-1 with TRBJ2-7, with D possibly called TRBD1 or TRBD2 (6 bases each). Germline V gene data show CDR1 as SGHRS and CDR2 as YFSETQ. This CDR3 is built from 13 residues. Trimming shortened V by 4 bases and J by 7 bases, and 15 bases separated the two germline ends. CDR3 loop: CASSPTGAREQYF. The DNA for the CDR3 is TGCGCCAGCAGCCCAACGGGGGCGAGGGAGCAGTACTTC.

This clonotype was seen repeatedly, ten times or more. The chain carries TRBV20-1 and TRBJ2-1, with 7 bases aligning to TRBD1. There are 16 residues in the CDR3. J was trimmed by 2 bases and V by 0 bases; bases with no gene match: 7. Germline V gene lookup returns CDR1 DFQATT and CDR2 SNEGSKA (reference sequence). The CDR3 region has the DNA TGCAGTGCTAGAGATTTACTGGGACAGACCTACAATGAGCAGTTCTTC. Its translation: CSARDLLGQTYNEQFF.

This clonotype has ten or more counts. V and J are TRBV4-1 and TRBJ2-3; TRBD2 agrees at 13 bases. V gave up 4 bases and J gave up 5 bases; unmatched junction bases: 6. The CDR3 runs to 16 residues. CDR1 is MGHRA, CDR2 YSYEKL, per germline. The CDR3 DNA reads TGCGCCAGCAGCCGTGGACTAGCGGGAGCGGGAGATACGCAGTATTTT. The encoded protein is CASSRGLAGAGDTQYF.

This clonotype was detected only a few times. The V gene is TRBV27, the J gene TRBJ1-2; possibly TRBD1 for D (5 bases). Looked up from germline, CDR1 is MNHEY and CDR2 is SMNVEV (reference sequence). The V and J ends lost 3 bases and 3 bases respectively, with 8 bases between them. The CDR3 consists of 13 residues. The CDR3 sequence: CASSFTGYYGYTF. CDR3 nucleotide sequence: TGTGCCAGCAGTTTCACAGGATACTATGGCTACACCTTC.

The table lists this clonotype with many counts. The rearrangement joins TRBV6-2 or TRBV6-3 to TRBJ1-1; D remains ambiguous. CDR1 MNHEY and CDR2 SVGEGT come from the germline V gene. The CDR3 has 13 amino acids. Trimming took off 1 base at V and 7 bases at J, with 10 bases between the two ends. In nucleotides, the CDR3 is TGTGCCAGCAGTTACTTCAGGAGGTATGAAGCTTTCTTT. Its translation: CASSYFRRYEAFF.

This clonotype appeared many times. A much larger clone is a single base away; this may be a read error. The chain is built from TRBV6-5 and TRBJ2-5, with 8 bases identical to TRBD1. CDR3 length: 16 residues. Germline V lookup: CDR1 MNHEY, CDR2 SVGAGI. For the CDR3, the DNA is TGTGCCAGCAGTTACGGCCTCCGACAGGGGCAAGAGACCAAGTACTTC. This codes for CASSYGLRQGQETKYF.

This clonotype was picked up many times. The chain carries TRBV5-6 and TRBJ2-7; D remains ambiguous. Germline V lookup: CDR1 SGHDT, CDR2 YYEEEE. This CDR3 contains 14 residues. Trimming stripped 3 bases from V and 1 base from J, with 11 bases between. For the CDR3, the DNA is TGTGCCAGCAGCTCAATCCTATTATCCTACGAGCAGTACTTC. Its protein is CASSSILLSYEQYF.

The V call is TRBV12-3 or TRBV12-4, the J call TRBJ1-2; D ambiguous. The V gene lost 3 bases and the J gene lost 4 bases, with 15 bases spanning the gap. CDR3 length: 15 amino acids. CDR3 DNA: TGTGCCAGCAGTTTCGAACGGGCTCATAGCTATGGCTACACCTTC. It is translated as CASSFERAHSYGYTF.

The sample holds many counts of this clonotype. The V call is TRBV9, the J call TRBJ2-7, with D possibly TRBD1 on 5 matching bases. Germline V gene data show CDR1 as SGDLS and CDR2 as YYNGEE. CDR3 length: 15 amino acids. Between the trimmed V and J ends, which lost 0 bases and 1 base, there was a span of 11 bases. The CDR3 loop is CASSVDDSPSYEQYF. In nucleotides, the CDR3 is TGTGCCAGCAGCGTAGATGACAGCCCGTCCTACGAGCAGTACTTC.